This TCR beta chain stems from a study of blood T cells in healthy people across ages. Primed by a sample-barcoded 5' primer and a J-beta primer mix, a second PCR proceeded for about 6 to 11 cycles. MiXCR, applied by TCRdb to the 5' RACE reads, yields one record per CDR3 protein. The sample yields fewer than 2 million distinct CDR3 sequences, roughly two fifths seen once. Study-wide findings and caveats: Estimated diversity, derived from one million T cells, was regarded as an underestimate.

This clonotype was picked up a small number of times. No antigen is known for it. Germline CDR1 and CDR2: DFQATT and SNEGSKA (reference sequence). This CDR3 comprises 14 residues. Germline trimming cut 3 bases from V and 4 bases from J; bases unmatched to any gene: 5. J is TRBJ2-2 and V is TRBV20-1, with TRBD1 identical over 7 bases. The TCR comes from a human donor in good health. Sequencing input: blood. This CDR3 reads CSASSDRATGELFF. DNA for the CDR3: TGCAGTGCTAGTTCTGACAGGGCCACCGGGGAGCTGTTTTTT.